The 16 T cell receptor beta chains presented below share a single source sample, sequenced in a study of blood T cell repertoires in COVID-19. Clones were read by immunoSEQ multiplex PCR, and TCRdb kept only the in-frame ones, dropping some. The sample has about 190,000 clones, approximately 90% seen once. Specimen: peripheral blood. These receptors originate from a middle-aged woman who had recovered from COVID-19.

The gene calls are TRBV30 and TRBJ2-7; the match to TRBD2 covers 10 bases. Trimming took 1 base from V and 4 from J; bases not matched to a gene: 4. Germline values: CDR1 GTSNPN, CDR2 SVGIG (reference sequence). This CDR3 region has 14 residues. The CDR3 DNA reads TGTGCCTGGAGTGCGGGACTAGCGAATTACGAGCAGTACTTC. It is translated as CAWSAGLANYEQYF.

The chain recombines TRBV5-1 with TRBJ1-1, with 7 bases aligning to TRBD1. V lost 1 base and J lost 4; bases outside the gene matches: 13. This CDR3 contains 17 residues. The germline V gene encodes CDR1 SGHRS and CDR2 YFSETQ. The chain's CDR3 is CASSLLQQGTGGTEAFF. CDR3 nucleotides: TGCGCCAGCAGCTTGCTACAACAGGGGACTGGGGGCACTGAAGCTTTCTTT.

The V call is TRBV5-6, the J call TRBJ2-7, with TRBD1 matching over 9 bases. The germline CDR1 and CDR2 sequences are SGHDT and YYEEEE. The CDR3 is 14 residues long. Trimming removed 4 bases from V and 5 bases from J; junction bases left unmatched: 7. CDR3: CASSTGGTGNEQYF. The CDR3 DNA reads as TGTGCCAGCAGCACAGGAGGGACAGGGAACGAGCAGTACTTC.

The chain employs TRBV5-8 and TRBJ1-2; 7 bases are a match to TRBD1. Germline lookup yields CDR1 SGHTS and CDR2 YDEGEE. V shed 3 bases, J shed 3 bases, and the junction held 5 bases outside the gene matches. The CDR3 totals 14 residues. CDR3: CASSYPRGDYGYTF. In DNA, the CDR3 is TGTGCCAGCAGCTACCCCAGGGGGGACTATGGCTACACCTTC.

The gene calls are TRBV5-1 and TRBJ1-4; D gene uncertain. The CDR3 is 14 residues long. The V gene lost 2 bases and the J gene lost 0 bases, with 5 bases spanning the gap. Germline V CDR1 and CDR2: SGHRS, YFSETQ. This CDR3 is CASSLTTTNEKLFF. The CDR3 coding sequence is TGCGCCAGCAGCTTAACAACAACTAATGAAAAACTGTTTTTT.

V gene TRBV3-1 (or the pseudogene TRBV3-2) combines with J gene TRBJ2-6; D is uncertain. The ends were cut back, 0 bases at V and 1 base at J, with 4 bases in the middle. CDR3 length: 15 amino acids. Looked up from germline, CDR1 is LGHDT and CDR2 is YNNKEL (reference sequence). The CDR3 DNA sequence: TGTGCCAGCAGCCAAGATGCGTCTGGGGCCAACGTCCTGACTTTC. It yields the protein CASSQDASGANVLTF.

The chain combines TRBV30 with TRBJ2-5, with 7 positions matching TRBD1. V dropped 3 bases and J dropped 2; count of bases not matched to a gene: 9. This CDR3 is built from 15 residues. Germline V gene data show CDR1 as GTSNPN and CDR2 as SVGIG (reference sequence). The CDR3 region has the DNA TGTGCCTGGAGCACAACAGGGGCCCCTCAAGAGACCCAGTACTTC. The encoded protein is CAWSTTGAPQETQYF.

This sequence joins TRBV6-2 or TRBV6-3 and TRBJ1-2; D possibly corresponds to TRBD1 (6 bases). The CDR3 totals 14 residues. Germline V gene sequence: CDR1 MNHEY, CDR2 SVGEGT. V was trimmed by 2 bases and J by 7 bases, leaving 14 bases between them. CDR3 loop: CASSYGMDSVGYTF. CDR3 sequence (DNA): TGTGCCAGCAGTTACGGGATGGACAGCGTTGGCTACACCTTC.

This chain connects TRBV10-2 to TRBJ2-2, with 11 positions matching TRBD2. CDR1 and CDR2 (germline): WSHSY, SAAADI. CDR3 length equals 15 residues. With 6 bases clipped from V and 3 bases from J, the junction kept 3 bases outside the gene matches. The DNA of the CDR3 is TGCGCCAGCAGGCCGGGACTAGCGGACACCGGGGAGCTGTTTTTT. Protein sequence: CASRPGLADTGELFF.

The CDR3 region is CASSPPPAGGPGEQYF. The CDR3, as DNA: TGTGCCAGCAGCCCCCCTCCTGCGGGAGGGCCAGGGGAGCAGTACTTC. The gene calls are TRBV3-1 (or the pseudogene TRBV3-2) and TRBJ2-7, with 9 positions matching TRBD2. In germline, CDR1 is LGHDT, CDR2 YNNKEL (reference sequence). The junction had 14 bases not matched to a gene; V was cut back by 4 bases and J by 7 bases. The CDR3 loop spans 16 amino acids.

The chain uses TRBV5-1 and TRBJ2-6; no clear D. Germline-derived CDR1 and CDR2 are SGHRS and YFSETQ. The length of the CDR3 is 15 residues. V lost 4 bases to trimming and J lost 0 bases, with 8 bases between them. CDR3: CASSRVSSGANVLTF. CDR3 bases: TGCGCCAGCAGCCGGGTCAGCTCTGGGGCCAACGTCCTGACTTTC.

The genes are TRBV2 and TRBJ1-4; 7 nucleotides line up with TRBD1. Germline CDR1 SNHLY, CDR2 FYNNEI. Trimming took 6 bases from V and 1 from J; bases not matched to a gene: 5. The CDR3 sequence is 15 residues long. The DNA of the CDR3 is TGTGCCAGCAGACCCGACAGGGTAACTAATGAAAAACTGTTTTTT. This sequence encodes CASRPDRVTNEKLFF.

The chain has TRBV5-1 and TRBJ2-3, with TRBD1 matching over 9 bases. Trimming took 0 bases from V and 1 from J; bases not matched to a gene: 3. Germline-derived CDR1 and CDR2 are SGHRS and YFSETQ. The CDR3 covers 16 residues. The CDR3 bases are TGCGCCAGCAGCTTGGCGGGACAGGGCGGCACAGATACGCAGTATTTT. Its translation is CASSLAGQGGTDTQYF.

The V gene is TRBV4-3, the J gene TRBJ2-1; TRBD1 matches at 8 bases. J lost 1 base, V lost 1 base, and 3 bases had no gene match. The V gene's germline CDR1 is LGHNA and CDR2 YSLEER. The CDR3 is made up of 16 amino acids. CDR3 sequence: CASSQGTGRSYNEQFF. The CDR3 region has the DNA TGCGCCAGCAGCCAAGGGACAGGGCGATCCTACAATGAGCAGTTCTTC.

The chain links TRBV4-1 to TRBJ1-5; tentative D call: TRBD1 (6 bases). V dropped 0 bases and J dropped 0 bases, with 15 bases sitting between them. This CDR3 comprises 18 residues. CDR1 and CDR2 (germline): MGHRA, YSYEKL. CDR3 protein: CASSQDKGTLNSNQPQHF. The CDR3 nucleotides are TGCGCCAGCAGCCAAGATAAGGGGACATTGAATAGCAATCAGCCCCAGCATTTT.

The V and J genes are TRBV24-1 and TRBJ2-1, with 7 bases matching TRBD2. Germline V gives CDR1 KGHDR, CDR2 SFDVKD. This CDR3 has 14 residues. V lost 8 bases to trimming and J lost 6 bases; unmatched junction nucleotides: 9. CDR3 DNA: TGTGCCACCAAGAGCGGGACCCTATTCAATGAGCAGTTCTTC. This gives the protein CATKSGTLFNEQFF.